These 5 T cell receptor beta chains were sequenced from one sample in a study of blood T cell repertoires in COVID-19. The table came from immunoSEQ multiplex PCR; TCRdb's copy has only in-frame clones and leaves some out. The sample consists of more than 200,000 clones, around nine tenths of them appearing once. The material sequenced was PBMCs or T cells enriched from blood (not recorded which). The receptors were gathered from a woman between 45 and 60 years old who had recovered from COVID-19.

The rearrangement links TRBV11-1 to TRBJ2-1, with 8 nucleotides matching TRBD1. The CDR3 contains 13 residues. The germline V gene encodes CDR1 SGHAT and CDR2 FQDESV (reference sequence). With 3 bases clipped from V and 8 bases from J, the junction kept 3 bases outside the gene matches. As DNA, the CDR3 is TGTGCCAGCAGCTTCGGACAGGGCTATGAGCAGTTCTTC. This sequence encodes CASSFGQGYEQFF. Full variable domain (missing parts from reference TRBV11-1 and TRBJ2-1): EAEVAQSPRYKITEKSQAVAFWCDPISGHATLYWYRQILGQGPELLVQFQDESVVDDSQLPKDRFSAERLKGVDSTLKIQPAELGDSAMYLCASSFGQGYEQFFGPGTRLTVL.

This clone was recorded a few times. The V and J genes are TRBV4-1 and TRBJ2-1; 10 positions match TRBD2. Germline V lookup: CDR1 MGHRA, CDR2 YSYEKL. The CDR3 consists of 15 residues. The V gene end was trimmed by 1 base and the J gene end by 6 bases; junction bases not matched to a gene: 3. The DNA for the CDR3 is TGCGCCAGCAGCCAAGTGACTAGCGGGTCCAATGAGCAGTTCTTC. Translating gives CASSQVTSGSNEQFF.

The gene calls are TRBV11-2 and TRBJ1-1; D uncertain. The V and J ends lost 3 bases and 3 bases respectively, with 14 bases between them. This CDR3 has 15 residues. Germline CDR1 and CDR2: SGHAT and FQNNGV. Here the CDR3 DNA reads TGTGCCAGCAGCTTTCCCGGGGTAGGGCACACTGAAGCTTTCTTT. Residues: CASSFPGVGHTEAFF. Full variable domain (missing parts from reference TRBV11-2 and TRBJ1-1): EAGVAQSPRYKIIEKRQSVAFWCNPISGHATLYWYQQILGQGPKLLIQFQNNGVVDDSQLPKDRFSAERLKGVDSTLKIQPAKLEDSAVYLCASSFPGVGHTEAFFGQGTRLTVV.

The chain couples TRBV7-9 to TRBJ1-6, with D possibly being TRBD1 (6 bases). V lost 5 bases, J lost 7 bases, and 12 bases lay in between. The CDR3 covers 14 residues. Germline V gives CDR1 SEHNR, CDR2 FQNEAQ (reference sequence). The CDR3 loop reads CASSPRQANSPLHF. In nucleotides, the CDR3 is TGTGCCAGCAGCCCTAGACAGGCAAATTCACCCCTCCACTTT.

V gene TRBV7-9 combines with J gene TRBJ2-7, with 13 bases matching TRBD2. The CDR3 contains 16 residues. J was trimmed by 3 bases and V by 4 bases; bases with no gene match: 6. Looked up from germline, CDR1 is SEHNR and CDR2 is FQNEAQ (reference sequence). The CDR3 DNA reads TGTGCCAGCAGCTATACTAGCGGGAGGGCCAACTACGAGCAGTACTTC. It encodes CASSYTSGRANYEQYF.